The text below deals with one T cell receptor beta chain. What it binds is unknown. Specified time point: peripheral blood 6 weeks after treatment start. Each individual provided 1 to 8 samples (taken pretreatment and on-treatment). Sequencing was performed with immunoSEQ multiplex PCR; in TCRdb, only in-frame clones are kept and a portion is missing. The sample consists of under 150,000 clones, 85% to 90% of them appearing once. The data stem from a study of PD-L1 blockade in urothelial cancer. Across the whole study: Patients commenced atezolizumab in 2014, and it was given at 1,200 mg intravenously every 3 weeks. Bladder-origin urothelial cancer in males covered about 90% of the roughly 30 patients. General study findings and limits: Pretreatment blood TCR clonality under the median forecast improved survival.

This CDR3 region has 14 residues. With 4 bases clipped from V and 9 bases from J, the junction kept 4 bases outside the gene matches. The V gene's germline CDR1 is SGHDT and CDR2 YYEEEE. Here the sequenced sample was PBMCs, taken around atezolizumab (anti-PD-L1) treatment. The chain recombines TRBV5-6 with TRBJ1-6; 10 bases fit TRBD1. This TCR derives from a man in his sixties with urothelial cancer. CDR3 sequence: CASSVGQGISPLHF. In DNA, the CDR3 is TGTGCCAGCAGCGTGGGACAGGGGATTTCACCCCTCCACTTT.